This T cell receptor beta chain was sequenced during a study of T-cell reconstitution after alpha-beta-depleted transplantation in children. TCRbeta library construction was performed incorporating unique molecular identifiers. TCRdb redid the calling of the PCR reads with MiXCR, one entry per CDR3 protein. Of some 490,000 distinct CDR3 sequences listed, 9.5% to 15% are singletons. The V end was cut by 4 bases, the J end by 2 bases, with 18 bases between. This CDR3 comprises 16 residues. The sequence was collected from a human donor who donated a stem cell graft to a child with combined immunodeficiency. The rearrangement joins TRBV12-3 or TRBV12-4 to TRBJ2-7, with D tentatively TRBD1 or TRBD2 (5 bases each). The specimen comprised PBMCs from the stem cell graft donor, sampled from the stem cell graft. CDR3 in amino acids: CASSSGRWEGAYEQYF. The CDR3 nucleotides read TGTGCCAGCAGTTCGGGGCGCTGGGAAGGAGCCTACGAGCAGTACTTC.